The 25 T cell receptor beta chains given below trace back to one sample, sequenced in a study of multiple sclerosis patients with progressive multifocal leukoencephalopathy. The time point denotes: before natalizumab initiation. Libraries were prepared by immunoSEQ multiplex PCR; TCRdb keeps only in-frame clonotypes and omits some of them. Here the sample spans roughly 31,000 clones, 75% to 90% being singletons. Sequenced sample: PBMCs. All receptors derive from a human donor with multiple sclerosis.

The chain joins TRBV27 to TRBJ1-1; D is perhaps TRBD1 (5 bases). The V gene lost 8 bases and the J gene lost 4 bases, with 20 bases spanning the gap. The germline gives CDR1 MNHEY, CDR2 SMNVEV (reference sequence). The CDR3 covers 15 residues. The CDR3 region is CASAAGGGFGTEAFF. The CDR3 region has the DNA TGTGCCAGCGCCGCCGGGGGGGGTTTCGGCACTGAAGCTTTCTTT.

The V call is TRBV6-6, the J call TRBJ2-1, with D unresolved. This CDR3 spans 11 amino acids. V was shortened by 10 bases and J by 7 bases, with 11 bases between the two germline ends. CDR1 is MNHNY and CDR2 is SVGAGI in the germline V gene (reference sequence). CDR3 in DNA: TGTGCCACAAGAACCATTAATGAGCAGTTCTTC. Protein sequence: CATRTINEQFF.

The gene calls are TRBV28 and TRBJ1-2, with D tentatively TRBD1 (5 bases). The germline V gene encodes CDR1 MDHEN and CDR2 SYDVKM. CDR3 size: 13 residues. V was shortened by 3 bases and J by 4 bases, with 9 bases between the two germline ends. CDR3 DNA: TGTGCCAGCAGTTTGAAGGGGCCCTATGGCTACACCTTC. Its protein product is CASSLKGPYGYTF.

V usage is TRBV11-3 and J usage is TRBJ2-7; 7 nucleotides align to TRBD1. This CDR3 has 13 amino acids. V was pared by 6 bases and J by 5 bases, with 7 bases of the junction left unmatched. Germline values: CDR1 SGHNT, CDR2 YENEEA. CDR3 bases: TGTGCCAGCAGTCCTACAGGGACAGACGAGCAGTACTTC. Protein sequence: CASSPTGTDEQYF.

The genes are TRBV29-1 and TRBJ1-1, with D possibly matching TRBD1 (5 bases). The length of the CDR3 is 13 residues. Germline assignment: CDR1 SQVTM and CDR2 ANQGSEA. The V gene lost 2 bases and the J gene lost 1 base, with 8 bases spanning the gap. The CDR3 loop is CSVELTANTEAFF. The CDR3 coding sequence is TGCAGCGTTGAACTGACAGCGAACACTGAAGCTTTCTTT.

This clone was observed a single time. J is TRBJ2-3 and V is TRBV7-8, with 9 nucleotides matching TRBD2. The V and J ends lost 5 bases and 4 bases, in that order; junction bases with no gene match: 7. Germline V gives CDR1 SGHVS, CDR2 FQNEAQ. The CDR3 consists of 15 residues. The CDR3 reads CASSPGTSTPDTQYF. The CDR3 DNA reads as TGTGCCAGCAGCCCAGGGACTAGCACCCCAGATACGCAGTATTTT.

The V call is TRBV9, the J call TRBJ2-5; TRBD2 might be the D (6 bases). The J call may be faulty, since TRBJ2-7 better matches the DNA end. The germline V gene encodes CDR1 SGDLS and CDR2 YYNGEE. This CDR3 spans 15 amino acids. CDR3 DNA sequence: TGTGCCAGCAGCGCCGGGACTGGCCAAACCTACGAGCAGTACTTC. This translates into CASSAGTGQTYEQYF.

This chain connects TRBV30 to TRBJ2-1; 8 nucleotides match TRBD2. The CDR3 extends over 13 amino acids. The junction had 5 bases not matched to a gene; V was cut back by 4 bases and J by 6 bases. Germline loops: CDR1 GTSNPN, CDR2 SVGIG (reference sequence). The CDR3 here is CAWTSGQTNEQFF. CDR3 nucleotide sequence: TGTGCCTGGACTAGCGGGCAAACCAATGAGCAGTTCTTC.

The chain is built from TRBV19 and TRBJ1-3; tentative D call: TRBD1 (6 bases). Trimming pared 3 bases from V and 4 bases from J, leaving 19 bases between. This CDR3 region has 17 residues. Germline CDR1 reads LNHDA; CDR2 reads SQIVND (reference sequence). In DNA form, the CDR3 reads TGTGCCAGTAGTATGGGCCCTTGGGACATCGCCGGAAACACCATATATTTT. It is translated as CASSMGPWDIAGNTIYF.

This clone was detected a few times. The gene calls are TRBV18 and TRBJ1-1; D perhaps matches TRBD1 (5 bases). CDR1 is KGHSH and CDR2 is LQKENI in the germline V gene. The CDR3 totals 13 residues. Trimming removed 3 bases at V and 5 bases at J, with 10 bases between. The chain's CDR3 is CASSPPGRTEAFF. In nucleotides, the CDR3 is TGTGCCAGCTCACCTCCAGGGAGGACTGAAGCTTTCTTT.

This clone was counted only a few times. The chain is built from TRBV29-1 and TRBJ2-7; 11 bases are shared with TRBD1. Germline loops: CDR1 SQVTM, CDR2 ANQGSEA. Trimming cost V 3 bases and J 0 bases; bases outside gene matches: 4. The CDR3 consists of 15 residues. The CDR3 DNA follows: TGCAGCGTTGAGGGGACAGGGGGTCGCTCCTACGAGCAGTACTTC. This translates into CSVEGTGGRSYEQYF.

CDR3 residues: CATSVPQSGYGYTF. Written as DNA, the CDR3 is TGTGCCACCAGCGTGCCCCAATCGGGCTATGGCTACACCTTC. The chain couples TRBV15 to TRBJ1-2, with D unresolved. V was cut by 5 bases and J by 4 bases, with 14 bases left in between. The germline CDR1 and CDR2 sequences are LNHNV and YYDKDF (reference sequence). The CDR3 length is 14 residues.

The chain has TRBV5-4 and TRBJ2-7, with TRBD1 matching 11 bases. CDR3 length equals 19 residues. With 3 bases clipped from V and 4 bases from J, the junction kept 18 bases outside the gene matches. Germline assignment: CDR1 SGHNT and CDR2 YYREEE (reference sequence). Here the CDR3 reads CASSSTGTGGIFSRYEQYF. DNA of the CDR3: TGTGCCAGCAGCTCTACCGGGACAGGGGGGATCTTTTCGAGATACGAGCAGTACTTC.

This clone has just one count. The genes are TRBV6-1 and TRBJ2-1; possibly TRBD2 for D (5 bases). Trimming left V 2 bases short and J 1 base short, with 15 bases between. This CDR3 is 17 amino acids long. Germline values: CDR1 MNHNS, CDR2 SASEGT. DNA of the CDR3: TGTGCCAGCAGTGAACCCGACGTGGCGGGTTCCTACAATGAGCAGTTCTTC. Its translation is CASSEPDVAGSYNEQFF.

This chain links TRBV30 with TRBJ2-1; the match to TRBD2 covers 10 bases. J lost 8 bases, V lost 4 bases, and 14 bases had no gene match. Germline V gene lookup returns CDR1 GTSNPN and CDR2 SVGIG (reference sequence). The CDR3 consists of 16 residues. CDR3 loop: CAWTRGIAGGGDEQFF. The CDR3 coding sequence is TGTGCCTGGACGCGGGGAATAGCGGGAGGTGGGGATGAGCAGTTCTTC.

This chain connects TRBV28 to TRBJ2-2; 13 nucleotides agree with TRBD2. Unmatched junction bases numbered 14, after V lost 3 bases and J lost 7 bases. The CDR3 contains 19 residues. Germline CDR1 MDHEN, CDR2 SYDVKM. CDR3 amino acids: CASSFPGTSGIVMSGELFF. In nucleotides, the CDR3 is TGTGCCAGCAGTTTCCCCGGGACTAGCGGGATAGTAATGAGCGGGGAGCTGTTTTTT.

The genes are TRBV28 and TRBJ2-3; 11 bases align to TRBD2. CDR1 MDHEN and CDR2 SYDVKM come from the germline V gene. CDR3 size: 15 residues. V lost 5 bases and J lost 6; bases outside the gene matches: 7. The CDR3 reads CASSGTSGRRDTQYF. CDR3 sequence (DNA): TGTGCCAGCAGTGGAACTAGCGGGAGAAGGGATACGCAGTATTTT.

The rearrangement joins TRBV25-1 to TRBJ2-1, with TRBD2 matching 9 bases. With V trimmed by 4 bases and J by 6 bases, 7 bases remained unmatched. The CDR3 has 15 amino acids. In germline, CDR1 is MGHDK, CDR2 SYGVNS. CDR3 bases: TGTGCCAGCAGTGGATCCGGGACTAGCTTCAATGAGCAGTTCTTC. Translated: CASSGSGTSFNEQFF.

CDR3 protein: CASSTPGAGANVLTF. The DNA of the CDR3 is TGTGCCAGTAGTACCCCGGGGGCCGGGGCCAACGTCCTGACTTTC. V gene TRBV19 combines with J gene TRBJ2-6; D possibly uses TRBD1 or TRBD2 (6 bases each). Germline CDR1 LNHDA, CDR2 SQIVND (reference sequence). CDR3 length equals 15 residues. Trimming removed 4 bases at V and 4 bases at J, with 11 bases between.

This clone was seen a single time. This chain's CDR3 is CASSVGDSVGPEQFF. The CDR3 DNA follows: TGTGCCAGCAGCGTAGGAGACAGTGTAGGGCCTGAGCAGTTCTTC. The genes are TRBV9 and TRBJ2-1; TRBD1 is a possible D gene (5 bases). This CDR3 comprises 15 residues. The germline V and J ends were trimmed by 0 bases and 9 bases, with 16 bases remaining between them. Germline CDR1 SGDLS, CDR2 YYNGEE. Full variable domain (outside the CDR3, taken from reference TRBV9 and TRBJ2-1): DSGVTQTPKHLITATGQRVTLRCSPRSGDLSVYWYQQSLDQGLQFLIQYYNGEERAKGNILERFSAQQFPDLHSELNLSSLELGDSALYFCASSVGDSVGPEQFFGPGTRLTVL.

In the case of this clone: One junction end does not reproduce the germline sequence, and a read error may be involved. This chain uses TRBV2 with TRBJ1-2, with TRBD1 matching 7 bases. The CDR3 extends over 13 amino acids. The germline CDR1 and CDR2 sequences are SNHLY and FYNNEI. The CDR3 spells CASSEAQMTGIPF. CDR3 bases: TGTGCCAGCAGTGAAGCGCAGATGACAGGGATCCCCTTC.

This chain connects TRBV6-5 to TRBJ1-5; a possible D gene is TRBD1 (6 bases). V was cut by 7 bases and J by 7 bases, with 14 bases left in between. CDR1 is MNHEY, CDR2 SVGAGI, per germline. The CDR3 covers 13 residues. The CDR3 loop is CASTRGGLQPQHF. DNA of the CDR3: TGTGCCAGCACACGTGGGGGCTTACAGCCCCAGCATTTT.

V gene TRBV19 combines with J gene TRBJ1-2; 7 nucleotides align to TRBD1. The CDR3 is 14 residues long. CDR1 is LNHDA, CDR2 SQIVND, per germline (reference sequence). V lost 6 bases and J lost 5; bases outside the gene matches: 9. The CDR3 loop reads CASSRTGEGYGYTF. CDR3 in DNA: TGTGCCAGTAGCCGTACAGGGGAAGGATATGGCTACACCTTC.

V usage is TRBV5-1 and J usage is TRBJ2-1; D is possibly TRBD2 (5 bases). Germline V gives CDR1 SGHRS, CDR2 YFSETQ. Trimming cost V 0 bases and J 7 bases, with 17 bases left between them. The CDR3 has 16 residues. The CDR3 DNA follows: TGCGCCAGCAGCTTGGCCGTCGGACTTGTTAGTAATGAGCAGTTCTTC. Translated, it gives CASSLAVGLVSNEQFF.

This clone came up a few times. One junction end disagrees with the germline gene, perhaps due to a read error. The gene calls are TRBV28 and TRBJ2-2; a weak D match, TRBD2 (6 bases). The germline gives CDR1 MDHEN, CDR2 SYDVKM. The CDR3 has 15 residues. For the CDR3, the DNA is TGTGCCAGCAGATTATCGCAGGGAGGAACCGGGGAGCTGTTTTTT. Its translation: CASRLSQGGTGELFF.